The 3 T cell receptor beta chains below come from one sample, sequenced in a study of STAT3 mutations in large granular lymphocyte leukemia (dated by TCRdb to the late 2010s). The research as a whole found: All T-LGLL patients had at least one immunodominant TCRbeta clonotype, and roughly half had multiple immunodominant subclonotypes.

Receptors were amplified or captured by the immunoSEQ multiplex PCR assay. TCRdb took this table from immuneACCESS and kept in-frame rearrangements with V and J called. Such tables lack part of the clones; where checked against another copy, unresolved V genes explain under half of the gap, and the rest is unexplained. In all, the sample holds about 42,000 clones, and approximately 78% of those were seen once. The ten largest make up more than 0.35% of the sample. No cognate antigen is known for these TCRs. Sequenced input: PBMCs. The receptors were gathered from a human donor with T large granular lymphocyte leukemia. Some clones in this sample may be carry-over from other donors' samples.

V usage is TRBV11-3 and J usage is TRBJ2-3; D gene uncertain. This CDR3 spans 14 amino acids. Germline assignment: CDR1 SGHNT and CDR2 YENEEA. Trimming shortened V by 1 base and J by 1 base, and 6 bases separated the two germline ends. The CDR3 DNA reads TGTGCCAGCAGCTTAGGGGGTGGCACAGATACGCAGTATTTT. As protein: CASSLGGGTDTQYF.

Here the CDR3 reads CASRTHPGSTDTQYF. In DNA, the CDR3 is TGTGCCAGTCGAACGCACCCGGGCAGCACAGATACGCAGTATTTT. The chain joins TRBV27 to TRBJ2-3; no reliable D call. This CDR3 region has 15 residues. Germline assignment: CDR1 MNHEY and CDR2 SMNVEV (reference sequence). Deletions cut 9 bases from V and 0 bases from J, with 16 bases between.

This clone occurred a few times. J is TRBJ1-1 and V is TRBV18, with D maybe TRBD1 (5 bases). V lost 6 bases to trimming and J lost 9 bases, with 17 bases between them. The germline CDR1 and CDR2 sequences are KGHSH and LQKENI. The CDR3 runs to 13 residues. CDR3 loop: CASSPGPADQAFF. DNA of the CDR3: TGTGCCAGCTCCCCGGGGCCAGCGGACCAAGCTTTCTTT. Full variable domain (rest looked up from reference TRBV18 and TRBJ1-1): NAGVMQNPRHLVRRRGQEARLRCSPMKGHSHVYWYRQLPEEGLKFMVYLQKENIIDESGMPKERFSAEFPKEGPSILRIQQVVRGDSAAYFCASSPGPADQAFFGQGTRLTVV.